Following are 23 T cell receptor beta chains from one sample sequenced in a study of regulatory T cells. The PCR used 52 TRBV and 13 TRBJ primers. Sequencing used immunoSEQ multiplex PCR; TCRdb keeps in-frame clones, though not all of them. The sample lists about 18,000 clones; roughly 82% were seen once. Study-wide points: In CD3G-deficient patients, conventional CD4+ T cells were enriched for hydrophobic CDR3 residues at positions 6 and 7.

These TCRs' antigens remain unknown. What was sequenced was conventional CD4+ T cells sorted from blood. The receptors derive from a person aged 25 to 39 with CD3G deficiency.

The chain couples TRBV28 to TRBJ1-1; D gene ambiguous. The germline gives CDR1 MDHEN, CDR2 SYDVKM. Trimming stripped 6 bases from V and 1 base from J, with 9 bases between. CDR3 length: 13 amino acids. The chain's CDR3 is CASREGPNTEAFF. DNA of the CDR3: TGTGCCAGCAGAGAGGGCCCGAACACTGAAGCTTTCTTT.

The rearrangement uses TRBV6-6 and TRBJ2-7; no definite D call. CDR1 is MNHNY, CDR2 SVGAGI, per germline (reference sequence). Trimming cost V 6 bases and J 2 bases, with 11 bases left between them. This CDR3 is 13 amino acids long. CDR3 sequence reads: CASSTDSTYEQYF. CDR3 coding DNA: TGTGCCAGCAGCACAGATAGCACCTACGAGCAGTACTTC.

The J gene is TRBJ1-1, the V gene TRBV28; possibly TRBD1 for D (6 bases). The CDR3 has 14 residues. V was cut by 5 bases and J by 0 bases, with 10 bases left in between. Per the germline V gene, CDR1 is MDHEN and CDR2 is SYDVKM. This CDR3 reads CASSTGGLNTEAFF. In DNA, the CDR3 is TGTGCCAGCAGTACCGGGGGCTTGAACACTGAAGCTTTCTTT.

The chain joins TRBV5-1 to TRBJ2-3; TRBD1 matches at 7 bases. Per the germline V gene, CDR1 is SGHRS and CDR2 is YFSETQ. CDR3 length: 15 residues. The trim removed 0 bases at V and 3 bases at J, leaving 4 bases unmatched. The CDR3 sequence: CASSLEGADTDTQYF. For the CDR3, the DNA is TGCGCCAGCAGCTTGGAGGGGGCAGATACAGATACGCAGTATTTT.

This clone was found once. This sequence joins TRBV19 and TRBJ1-2; D may be TRBD1 (6 bases). Trimming left V 3 bases short and J 4 bases short, with 12 bases between. The CDR3 runs 14 residues. Germline V gene sequence: CDR1 LNHDA, CDR2 SQIVND (reference sequence). CDR3 bases: TGTGCCAGTAGTATCAGGGGCCAGGGCTATGGCTACACCTTC. It yields the protein CASSIRGQGYGYTF. The full variable domain, its missing parts supplied by reference TRBV19 and TRBJ1-2, is DGGITQSPKYLFRKEGQNVTLSCEQNLNHDAMYWYRQDPGQGLRLIYYSQIVNDFQKGDIAEGYSVSREKKESFPLTVTSAQKNPTAFYLCASSIRGQGYGYTFGSGTRLTVV.

The chain joins TRBV10-3 to TRBJ2-6, with no clear D. CDR3 length: 14 amino acids. Looked up from germline, CDR1 is ENHRY and CDR2 is SYGVKD. The V end lost 3 bases, the J end lost 4 bases, and 7 bases lay between the germline ends. This CDR3 is CAISEFPGANVLTF. In DNA form, the CDR3 reads TGTGCCATCAGTGAATTCCCCGGGGCCAACGTCCTGACTTTC.

The chain carries TRBV28 and TRBJ1-1, with 8 bases identical to TRBD1. Germline V gene lookup returns CDR1 MDHEN and CDR2 SYDVKM. The V and J ends lost 2 bases and 4 bases, in that order; junction bases with no gene match: 9. This CDR3 comprises 16 residues. The CDR3 coding sequence is TGTGCCAGCAGTTTACCCCAGGGGGCTGGGAGCACTGAAGCTTTCTTT. Translation: CASSLPQGAGSTEAFF.

This clone has only a few counts. The V call is TRBV27, the J call TRBJ1-3; no reliable D call. Germline CDR1 is MNHEY and CDR2 is SMNVEV (reference sequence). Trimming cost V 6 bases and J 0 bases, with 15 bases left between them. CDR3 size: 16 residues. The CDR3 bases are TGTGCCAGCAGCCCTCTGAGAGGGTTCTCTGGAAACACCATATATTTT. Amino acids: CASSPLRGFSGNTIYF.

V gene TRBV6-5 combines with J gene TRBJ1-6, with D uncertain. Germline values: CDR1 MNHEY, CDR2 SVGAGI. The CDR3 consists of 15 residues. V was shortened by 4 bases and J by 7 bases, with 14 bases between the two germline ends. The CDR3 coding sequence is TGTGCCAGCAGTTGGGCTGGTCCCCGAAATTCACCCCTCCACTTT. Translating it yields CASSWAGPRNSPLHF.

The V gene is TRBV6-6, the J gene TRBJ1-1; the match to TRBD1 covers 11 bases. Germline V gene sequence: CDR1 MNHNY, CDR2 SVGAGI (reference sequence). There are 15 residues in the CDR3. Germline trimming cut 5 bases from V and 11 bases from J; bases unmatched to any gene: 13. The CDR3: CASSSLSGTGGSAFF. CDR3 sequence (DNA): TGTGCCAGCAGTAGCCTCTCCGGGACAGGGGGTTCGGCTTTCTTT.

The chain couples TRBV28 to TRBJ1-4, with TRBD1 matching 9 bases. The V gene's germline CDR1 is MDHEN and CDR2 SYDVKM. The CDR3 length is 17 residues. V lost 7 bases, J lost 7 bases, and 16 bases stayed unmatched. In DNA, the CDR3 is TGTGCCAGCACCCCCATCCGGACAGGGGTCCGAGGTGAAAAACTGTTTTTT. Protein sequence: CASTPIRTGVRGEKLFF.

The V call is TRBV7-9, the J call TRBJ1-3; a possible D gene is TRBD1 (6 bases). V was clipped by 6 bases and J by 0 bases, with 15 bases between them. This CDR3 has 16 residues. Germline V CDR1 and CDR2: SEHNR, FQNEAQ (reference sequence). CDR3 bases: TGTGCCAGCAGTCCGCCTGCGGGACACTCTGGAAACACCATATATTTT. Encoded protein: CASSPPAGHSGNTIYF.

The V and J genes are TRBV20-1 and TRBJ2-3; D remains ambiguous. The germline gives CDR1 DFQATT, CDR2 SNEGSKA (reference sequence). V shed 3 bases and J shed 7 bases, with 8 bases lying between them. This CDR3 region has 11 residues. The chain's CDR3 is CSASLAYTQYF. CDR3 DNA sequence: TGCAGTGCTAGTCTGGCCTATACGCAGTATTTT.

This sequence joins TRBV5-1 and TRBJ2-1, with D tentatively TRBD1 (6 bases). CDR3 length: 13 residues. Between the trimmed V and J ends, which lost 4 bases and 5 bases, there was a span of 10 bases. The germline CDR1 and CDR2 sequences are SGHRS and YFSETQ. As DNA, the CDR3 is TGCGCCAGCAGCCCGACAGGACACAATGAGCAGTTCTTC. The encoded protein is CASSPTGHNEQFF.

The chain uses TRBV10-2 and TRBJ1-2, with a tentative D call TRBD1 (5 bases). CDR1 is WSHSY, CDR2 SAAADI, per germline. Trimming removed 4 bases at V and 7 bases at J, with 10 bases between. The CDR3 length is 12 residues. CDR3 protein: CASSGGGFGYTF. The CDR3 nucleotides are TGCGCCAGCAGTGGGGGCGGGTTTGGCTACACCTTC.

The chain couples TRBV20-1 to TRBJ2-7; perhaps TRBD2 as D (5 bases). V was trimmed by 1 base and J by 5 bases, leaving 6 bases between them. This CDR3 is 11 amino acids long. CDR1 is DFQATT, CDR2 SNEGSKA, per germline (reference sequence). This CDR3 is CSARGGHEQYF. The DNA for the CDR3 is TGCAGTGCTAGAGGAGGGCACGAGCAGTACTTC.

This clone has just one count. The rearrangement uses TRBV28 and TRBJ1-1; no definite D call. The CDR3 has 16 residues. The germline gives CDR1 MDHEN, CDR2 SYDVKM. The V end lost 6 bases, the J end lost 0 bases, and 17 bases lay between the germline ends. The CDR3 DNA reads as TGTGCCAGCAGCCCCGGAGGGAGGACGGTGAACACTGAAGCTTTCTTT. It specifies CASSPGGRTVNTEAFF.

The chain recombines TRBV6-1 with TRBJ1-1; 7 bases align to TRBD1. CDR3 size: 14 residues. The ends lost 3 bases at V and 1 base at J; junction bases unmatched: 2. CDR1 is MNHNS, CDR2 SASEGT, per germline. CDR3: CASSDRQGNTEAFF. CDR3 nucleotide sequence: TGTGCCAGCAGTGATCGACAGGGGAACACTGAAGCTTTCTTT.

This clone was seen a single time. The J gene is TRBJ2-3, the V gene TRBV7-8; the D is unclear. This CDR3 contains 15 residues. The germline V and J ends were trimmed by 4 bases and 3 bases, with 14 bases remaining between them. Germline V gene sequence: CDR1 SGHVS, CDR2 FQNEAQ. CDR3 residues: CASSSWGRQTDTQYF. CDR3 in DNA: TGTGCCAGCAGCTCTTGGGGAAGGCAAACAGATACGCAGTATTTT. The complete variable domain, with remaining parts taken from reference TRBV7-8 and TRBJ2-3, reads GAGVSQSPRYKVAKRGQDVALRCDPISGHVSLFWYQQALGQGPEFLTYFQNEAQLDKSGLPSDRFFAERPEGSVSTLKIQRTQQEDSAVYLCASSSWGRQTDTQYFGPGTRLTVL.

This sequence joins TRBV5-1 and TRBJ2-2; D is perhaps TRBD1 (6 bases). The germline V gene encodes CDR1 SGHRS and CDR2 YFSETQ. The CDR3 sequence is 13 residues long. V lost 5 bases, J lost 3 bases, and 8 bases lay in between. In DNA form, the CDR3 reads TGCGCCAGCAGAAAGGGGGACACCGGGGAGCTGTTTTTT. Protein: CASRKGDTGELFF.

As DNA, the CDR3 is TGTGCCAGCAGTTTAGGTACTGAAGCTTTCTTT. It translates to CASSLGTEAFF. J is TRBJ1-1 and V is TRBV28; D gene uncertain. Trimming shortened V by 2 bases and J by 5 bases, and 3 bases separated the two germline ends. Looked up from germline, CDR1 is MDHEN and CDR2 is SYDVKM. The CDR3 extends over 11 amino acids.

The chain is built from TRBV6-9 and TRBJ1-2; 8 bases line up with TRBD1. Trimming took 5 bases from V and 0 from J; bases not matched to a gene: 5. CDR1 is MNHGY, CDR2 SVAAGI, per germline. The CDR3 sequence is 15 residues long. CDR3 loop: CASSDRGDPNYGYTF. CDR3 DNA: TGTGCCAGCAGTGACAGGGGAGATCCTAACTATGGCTACACCTTC.

The chain combines TRBV20-1 with TRBJ2-1; D gene ambiguous. The CDR3 sequence is 11 residues long. Trimming removed 2 bases from V and 5 bases from J, with 4 bases in between. Germline V lookup: CDR1 DFQATT, CDR2 SNEGSKA (reference sequence). The CDR3 is CSARPHNEQFF. Here the CDR3 DNA reads TGCAGTGCTAGACCGCACAATGAGCAGTTCTTC.